These 15 T cell receptor beta chains were all obtained from the same sample, sequenced in a study of vaccination and CD4 T cells after COVID-19. Sequencing of cultured CD4+ T cell DNA used the Oncomine TCR Beta short-read assay. Each CDR3 protein is one row after TCRdb ran MiXCR on the PCR reads. Here the sample spans just over 2,500 distinct CDR3 sequences, approximately 40% being singletons. The treatment here: roughly ten-day PBMC culture with coronavirus spike peptide pools or control peptides (ViraFEST assay). Gathered ahead of the COVID-19 pandemic (2011-2018) were the CD4+ T cells of the unexposed donor. For these receptors, no antigen is known. The material sequenced was CD4+ T cells from blood, cultured in vitro. All receptors derive from a human donor in good health.

This chain connects TRBV24-1 to TRBJ2-5, with 9 positions matching TRBD2. The V gene's germline CDR1 is KGHDR and CDR2 SFDVKD. CDR3 length equals 17 residues. J gave up 4 bases and V 1 base, and 9 bases lay outside the gene matches. CDR3: CATSDFWDSGGVETQYF. The CDR3 DNA is TGTGCCACCAGTGATTTTTGGGATAGCGGGGGTGTAGAGACCCAGTACTTC.

The chain couples TRBV7-9 to TRBJ2-1; TRBD1 agrees at 7 bases. Losses at the gene ends were 1 base for V and 4 bases for J; bases not matched to a gene: 7. The V gene's germline CDR1 is SEHNR and CDR2 FQNEAQ (reference sequence). The CDR3 is 16 amino acids. The DNA of the CDR3 is TGTGCCAGCAGCTTAGGACAGGGCATCAAATACAATGAGCAGTTCTTC. Its protein product is CASSLGQGIKYNEQFF.

J is TRBJ2-5 and V is TRBV20-1; 12 bases fit TRBD2. Germline V gives CDR1 DFQATT, CDR2 SNEGSKA (reference sequence). CDR3 size: 14 residues. V trimming: 6 bases; J trimming: 5 bases; junction bases outside the gene matches: 7. The CDR3 region is CSALETSGGETQYF. For the CDR3, the DNA is TGCAGTGCCCTGGAGACTAGCGGGGGTGAGACCCAGTACTTC.

In this sample, this clonotype turned up once. V is TRBV18 and J is TRBJ1-2; a weak D match, TRBD1 (5 bases). Looked up from germline, CDR1 is KGHSH and CDR2 is LQKENI. Deletions cut 2 bases from V and 4 bases from J, with 5 bases between. The CDR3 spans 12 residues. The CDR3, as DNA: TGTGCCAGCTCACCAGACAGCTATGGCTACACCTTC. Amino acid sequence: CASSPDSYGYTF.

The chain employs TRBV7-9 and TRBJ1-5, with a possible D match to TRBD1 (5 bases). V was trimmed by 3 bases and J by 6 bases, leaving 15 bases between them. Germline V gives CDR1 SEHNR, CDR2 FQNEAQ (reference sequence). The CDR3 spans 15 residues. The CDR3 DNA is TGTGCCAGCAGCTTCTCGACCCGGGGCGGTCAGCCCCAGCATTTT. This translates into CASSFSTRGGQPQHF.

This chain uses TRBV29-1 with TRBJ1-1; no clear D gene. Trimming left V 0 bases short and J 11 bases short, with 4 bases between. Germline loops: CDR1 SQVTM, CDR2 ANQGSEA. The CDR3 is 9 amino acids. In nucleotides, the CDR3 is TGCAGCGTTGAAGAGGGCGCTTTCTTT. It encodes CSVEEGAFF. The whole variable domain, remainder taken from reference TRBV29-1 and TRBJ1-1, is SAVISQKPSRDICQRGTSLTIQCQVDSQVTMMFWYRQQPGQSLTLIATANQGSEATYESGFVIDKFPISRPNLTFSTLTVSNMSPEDSSIYLCSVEEGAFFGQGTRLTVV.

The chain recombines TRBV10-3 with TRBJ2-1, with 9 positions matching TRBD2. The CDR3 extends over 16 amino acids. Germline lookup yields CDR1 ENHRY and CDR2 SYGVKD. The J segment lost 0 bases and the V segment lost 3 bases, leaving 3 bases of the junction unmatched. DNA for the CDR3: TGTGCCATCAGTGAATTGCGGGGGGGCTCCTACAATGAGCAGTTCTTC. Its protein product is CAISELRGGSYNEQFF.

This clonotype was found a few times. The J gene is TRBJ2-5, the V gene TRBV5-8; D gene ambiguous. V shed 1 base and J shed 5 bases, with 12 bases lying between them. Germline V CDR1 and CDR2: SGHTS, YDEGEE. The CDR3 totals 14 residues. The CDR3 reads CASSLRHSAETQYF. The CDR3 DNA follows: TGTGCCAGCAGCTTGAGACATTCTGCGGAGACCCAGTACTTC.

The chain uses TRBV6-2 or TRBV6-3 and TRBJ2-1; a possible D gene is TRBD2 (6 bases). Trimming took off 6 bases at V and 8 bases at J, with 23 bases between the two ends. This CDR3 is 16 amino acids long. From germline, CDR1 is MNHEY and CDR2 SVGEGT. CDR3 residues: CASRDRDWVRRDEQFF. CDR3 sequence (DNA): TGTGCCAGCAGGGACCGGGACTGGGTTCGGCGGGATGAGCAGTTCTTC.

This clonotype was detected a few times. CDR3 residues: CASSLGPDSYNSPLHF. The CDR3 region has the DNA TGTGCCAGCAGCTTGGGACCCGACTCGTATAATTCACCCCTCCACTTT. The chain has TRBV5-4 and TRBJ1-6; D remains unclear. Deletions cut 0 bases from V and 4 bases from J, with 11 bases between. This CDR3 region has 16 residues. CDR1 is SGHNT, CDR2 YYREEE, per germline (reference sequence). The full variable domain, rest sourced from reference TRBV5-4 and TRBJ1-6, is ETGVTQSPTHLIKTRGQQVTLRCSSQSGHNTVSWYQQALGQGPQFIFQYYREEENGRGNFPPRFSGLQFPNYSSELNVNALELDDSALYLCASSLGPDSYNSPLHFGNGTRLTVT.

In this sample, this clonotype turned up a few times. The chain uses TRBV7-6 and TRBJ1-2, with D possibly matching TRBD1 (5 bases). CDR1 and CDR2 from the germline V gene are SGHVS and FNYEAQ. There are 13 residues in the CDR3. Trimming took 4 bases from V and 4 from J, leaving 10 bases between them. For the CDR3, the DNA is TGTGCCAGCAGCTGGGGGATCCTCTATGGCTACACCTTC. It translates to CASSWGILYGYTF.

This clonotype was observed a few times. This rearrangement joins TRBV5-4 to TRBJ1-6; D remains unclear. The germline V gene encodes CDR1 SGHNT and CDR2 YYREEE (reference sequence). The CDR3 length is 15 residues. Deletions cut 3 bases from V and 8 bases from J, with 15 bases between. As DNA, the CDR3 is TGTGCCAGCAGCTCGGGCCTAACGCGCGATTCACCCCTCCACTTT. It yields the protein CASSSGLTRDSPLHF.

This clonotype has a handful of counts. This chain joins TRBV6-2 or TRBV6-3 and TRBJ1-1; D gene unclear. This CDR3 contains 16 residues. The germline V gene has CDR1 MNHEY and CDR2 SVGEGT. Between the trimmed V and J ends, which lost 5 bases and 1 base, there was a span of 17 bases. CDR3 nucleotides: TGTGCCAGCAGTCTATCCCTCGGGGAGGGGAACACTGAAGCTTTCTTT. The encoded protein is CASSLSLGEGNTEAFF.

This clonotype has only a few counts. This chain connects TRBV24-1 to TRBJ1-2; 8 bases fit TRBD1. The CDR3 is made up of 17 amino acids. The V and J ends lost 4 bases and 1 base, in that order; junction bases with no gene match: 10. CDR1 and CDR2 from the germline V gene are KGHDR and SFDVKD. The CDR3 spells CATSDDTGTGFNYGYTF. In DNA form, the CDR3 reads TGTGCCACCAGTGACGACACCGGGACAGGTTTTAACTATGGCTACACCTTC.

V gene TRBV6-2 or TRBV6-3 combines with J gene TRBJ2-3; D not resolved. There are 12 residues in the CDR3. Deletions cut 10 bases from V and 0 bases from J, with 8 bases between. Germline CDR1 and CDR2: MNHEY and SVGEGT. The CDR3 is CATRPSTDTQYF. The CDR3 coding sequence is TGTGCCACCCGGCCGAGCACAGATACGCAGTATTTT.